This TCR beta chain was captured by sequencing in a study of cytomegalovirus exposure and HLA in healthy donors. Study-level points and caveats: Across all donors, roughly uniform sequencing depth was an assumption of the presence/absence analyses. Three of the chains that were CMV-associated were confirmed in vitro to be specific for CMV antigens.

The CDR3 consists of 16 residues. Germline-derived CDR1 and CDR2 are SGHTA and FQGNSA. The junction had 9 bases not matched to a gene; V was cut back by 4 bases and J by 6 bases. This PCR relied on a set of 60 Vbeta primers and 13 Jbeta primers. This table comes from immunoSEQ multiplex PCR, and its TCRdb copy is limited to in-frame clones, with some not included. The sample comprises 130,000 or so clones, approximately 84% of which are singletons, and 1.5% to 2% rests with the top ten. As for this clone: The target antigen is unknown.

The chain employs TRBV7-2 and TRBJ2-1; 10 bases are shared with TRBD2. Specimen: PBMCs. The receptor was isolated from a woman aged 40 to 50 in good health and CMV-seronegative. CDR3 sequence reads: CASSSPGLAGVNEQFF. The CDR3, as DNA: TGTGCCAGCAGCTCCCCGGGGCTAGCGGGAGTCAATGAGCAGTTCTTC.